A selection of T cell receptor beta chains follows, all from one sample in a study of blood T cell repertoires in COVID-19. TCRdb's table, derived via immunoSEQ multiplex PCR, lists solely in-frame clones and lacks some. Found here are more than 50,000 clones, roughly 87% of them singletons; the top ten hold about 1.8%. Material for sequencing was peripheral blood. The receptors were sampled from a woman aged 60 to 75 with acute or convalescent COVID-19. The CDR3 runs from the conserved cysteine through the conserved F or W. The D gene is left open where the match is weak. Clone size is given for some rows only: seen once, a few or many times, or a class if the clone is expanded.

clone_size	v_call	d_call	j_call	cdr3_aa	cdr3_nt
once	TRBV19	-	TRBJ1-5	CASSTGAGNQPQHF	TGTGCCAGTAGTACAGGGGCAGGTAATCAGCCCCAGCATTTT
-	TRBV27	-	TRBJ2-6	CASSGGELSGANVLTF	TGTGCCAGCAGCGGAGGTGAGCTCTCTGGGGCCAACGTCCTGACTTTC
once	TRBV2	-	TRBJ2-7	CASREPSPSEQYF	TGTGCCAGCAGGGAGCCTAGTCCATCCGAGCAGTACTTC
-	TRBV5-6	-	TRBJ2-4	CASSFFSAQDIQYF	TGTGCCAGCAGCTTTTTTAGCGCCCAGGACATTCAGTACTTC
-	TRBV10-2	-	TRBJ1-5	CASEPGFSNQPQHF	TGCGCCAGCGAGCCAGGGTTTAGCAATCAGCCCCAGCATTTT
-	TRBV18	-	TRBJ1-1	CASSPPTGKNTEAFF	TGTGCCAGCTCACCACCTACAGGAAAGAACACTGAAGCTTTCTTT
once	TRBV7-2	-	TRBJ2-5	CASRGGAYVTQYF	TGTGCCAGCAGGGGGGGGGCTTATGTGACCCAGTACTTC
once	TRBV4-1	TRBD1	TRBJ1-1	CASSHRDRDLNTEAFF	TGCGCCAGCAGCCACCGGGACAGAGATTTGAACACTGAAGCTTTCTTT
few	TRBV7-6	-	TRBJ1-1	CASSASTRNTEAFF	TGTGCCAGCAGCGCATCGACAAGGAACACTGAAGCTTTCTTT
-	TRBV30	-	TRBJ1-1	CAQGNTEAFF	TGTGCGCAGGGGAACACTGAAGCTTTCTTT
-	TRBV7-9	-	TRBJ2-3	CASSTWTGTRRTDTQYF	TGTGCCAGCAGCACCTGGACCGGGACAAGAAGGACAGATACGCAGTATTTT